This T cell receptor beta chain was sequenced for a study of cytomegalovirus exposure and HLA in healthy donors. Overall study findings and caveats: The authors later linked a missense DCLRE1C variant to TCR beta V- and J-gene trimming.

This PCR relied on a set of 60 Vbeta primers and 13 Jbeta primers. Clones were read by immunoSEQ multiplex PCR, and TCRdb kept only the in-frame ones, dropping some. The sample includes under 200,000 clones. The CDR3 has 14 residues. V was cut by 2 bases and J by 6 bases, with 13 bases left in between. Germline V gene lookup returns CDR1 LGHNT and CDR2 FRNRAP. As concerns this clone: Its antigen is not known.

This TCR was sampled from a young man in good health and CMV-seronegative. The sequenced sample consisted of PBMCs. This chain links TRBV12-5 with TRBJ1-1; D is possibly TRBD1 (5 bases). The CDR3 DNA reads TGTGCTAGTGGTTTGTTCAGGGCTGGGTCTGAAGCTTTCTTT. As protein: CASGLFRAGSEAFF.